This T cell receptor beta chain was recovered during a study of T cell repertoires in cytomegalovirus infection. Study-level background: HLA-C-restricted CMV epitopes, recently identified, and well-studied HLA-B-restricted ones were used by the study. Indications came from public TCR beta signatures; they pointed to CMV infection and to a matching HLA type. Whole-study results and caveats: Carriage of CMV together with the relevant HLA was identifiable through cumulative public TCR beta family frequency. HLA-C-restricted CMV-specific TCR beta clonotypes were dominant in the ex vivo response.

This CDR3 region has 15 residues. Germline-derived CDR1 and CDR2 are DFQATT and SNEGSKA (reference sequence). The ends were cut back, 3 bases at V and 8 bases at J, with 17 bases in the middle. This clonotype was recorded a few times. The antigen remains undetermined. TCRdb ran MiXCR on the reads and lists one entry per CDR3 protein. The sample holds hundreds of thousands of distinct CDR3 sequences, around 29% seen once. The sequenced sample was cultured PBMCs, obtained from culture after CMV antigen stimulation. This receptor was taken from a human donor in good health (CMV status not recorded). Some clones in this sample may be carry-over from other donors' samples. The V and J genes are TRBV20-1 and TRBJ1-6; D is perhaps TRBD1 (5 bases). CDR3 sequence (DNA): TGCAGTGCTAGTGGCAGGGACGCCTCCCATTCACCCCTCCACTTT. It translates to CSASGRDASHSPLHF.